This is a list of T cell receptor beta chains from one sample in a study of blood T cell repertoires in COVID-19. The table came from immunoSEQ multiplex PCR; TCRdb's copy has only in-frame clones and leaves some out. Here the sample spans roughly 230,000 clones, 85% to 90% being singletons. Sequencing used peripheral blood. Receptors were obtained from a woman aged 55-69 years with COVID-19, enrolled during active disease. Each CDR3 is given with its conserved first and last residue. Each record gives: D gene, clone size, V gene, J gene, CDR3 protein, CDR3 DNA. The D gene is left open where the match is weak. Only part of the rows carry a size: once, few, many, or a class if the clone is expanded.

TRBD1	few	TRBV5-1	TRBJ2-7	CASSLARQGADEQYF	TGCGCCAGCAGCTTGGCCCGACAGGGGGCTGACGAGCAGTACTTC
TRBD1	.	TRBV30	TRBJ1-1	CAWNRGLNTEAFF	TGTGCCTGGAACAGGGGTCTGAACACTGAAGCTTTCTTT
TRBD1	.	TRBV7-3	TRBJ2-1	CASSWTGDSYNEQFF	TGTGCCAGCAGCTGGACAGGGGATAGTTACAATGAGCAGTTCTTC
.	few	TRBV19	TRBJ1-5	CASRGGGSSNQPQHF	TGTGCCAGTAGGGGGGGAGGGAGTAGCAATCAGCCCCAGCATTTT
.	.	TRBV11-2	TRBJ1-5	CASSLAGRGVDQPQHF	TGTGCCAGCAGCTTAGCTGGCAGGGGCGTCGATCAGCCCCAGCATTTT
.	.	TRBV4-2	TRBJ1-2	CASSQDTGYGYTF	TGTGCCAGCAGCCAAGATACAGGATATGGCTACACCTTC
TRBD2	.	TRBV4-3	TRBJ2-3	CASSLRETDTQYF	TGCGCCAGCAGCCTGCGGGAGACAGATACGCAGTATTTT
TRBD2	.	TRBV7-9	TRBJ2-3	CASSRLAEGTQYF	TGTGCCAGCAGTCGACTAGCGGAGGGTACGCAGTATTTT
.	.	TRBV19	TRBJ1-1	CASSDRLNTEAFF	TGTGCCAGTAGTGACAGATTGAACACTGAAGCTTTCTTT
.	.	TRBV19	TRBJ1-5	CASTDLPDSNQPQHF	TGTGCCAGTACCGACTTACCAGATAGCAATCAGCCCCAGCATTTT
.	.	TRBV5-1	TRBJ1-2	CASTISLEGPINYGYTF	TGCGCCAGCACCATTTCGTTGGAGGGGCCGATTAACTATGGCTACACCTTC
TRBD1	.	TRBV4-2	TRBJ1-1	CASSQDESGQTNTEAFF	TGTGCCAGCAGCCAAGATGAGTCGGGACAGACGAACACTGAAGCTTTCTTT
.	.	TRBV29-1	TRBJ2-5	CSVEGGAGWETQYF	TGCAGCGTTGAAGGAGGAGCCGGATGGGAGACCCAGTACTTC
TRBD1	.	TRBV27	TRBJ1-6	CASSFGTGNSPLHF	TGTGCCAGCAGTTTCGGGACAGGCAATTCACCCCTCCACTTT
.	.	TRBV19	TRBJ1-4	CASSARLEPYNEKLFF	TGTGCCAGTAGTGCTCGTTTAGAGCCCTACAATGAAAAACTGTTTTTT
TRBD2	once	TRBV19	TRBJ2-1	CASSMAGGQQFF	TGTGCCAGTAGTATGGCGGGGGGCCAGCAGTTCTTC